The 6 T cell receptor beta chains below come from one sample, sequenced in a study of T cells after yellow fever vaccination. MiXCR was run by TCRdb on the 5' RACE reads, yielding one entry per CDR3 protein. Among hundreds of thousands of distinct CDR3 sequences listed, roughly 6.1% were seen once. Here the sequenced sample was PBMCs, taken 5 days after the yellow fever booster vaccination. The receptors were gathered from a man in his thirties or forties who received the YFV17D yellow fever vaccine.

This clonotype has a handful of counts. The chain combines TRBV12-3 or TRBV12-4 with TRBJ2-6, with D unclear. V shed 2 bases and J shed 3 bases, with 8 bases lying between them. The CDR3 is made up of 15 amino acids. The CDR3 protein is CASSLLDFGANVLTF. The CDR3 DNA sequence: TGTGCCAGCAGTTTATTGGATTTTGGGGCCAACGTCCTGACTTTC.

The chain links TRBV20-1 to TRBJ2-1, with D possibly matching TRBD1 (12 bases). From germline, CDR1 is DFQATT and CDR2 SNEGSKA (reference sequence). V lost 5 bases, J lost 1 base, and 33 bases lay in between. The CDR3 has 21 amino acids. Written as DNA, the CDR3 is TGCAGTGCTCCCGGGACAGGGGGCGAGCGTAGCGGGAGGGTTTCCTACAATGAGCAGTTCTTC. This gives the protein CSAPGTGGERSGRVSYNEQFF.

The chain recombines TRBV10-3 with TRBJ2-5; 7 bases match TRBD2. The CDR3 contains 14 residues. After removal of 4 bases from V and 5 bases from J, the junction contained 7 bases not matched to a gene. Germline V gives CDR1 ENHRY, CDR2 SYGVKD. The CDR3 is CAISASREGETQYF. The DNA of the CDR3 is TGTGCCATCAGTGCTTCCAGGGAGGGGGAGACCCAGTACTTC.

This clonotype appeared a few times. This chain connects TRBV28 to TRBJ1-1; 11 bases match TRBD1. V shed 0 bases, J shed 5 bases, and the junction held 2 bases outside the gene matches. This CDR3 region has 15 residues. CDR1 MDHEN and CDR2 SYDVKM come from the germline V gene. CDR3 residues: CASSLWRDRGTEAFF. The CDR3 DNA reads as TGTGCCAGCAGTTTATGGCGGGACAGGGGGACTGAAGCTTTCTTT.

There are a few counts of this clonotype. The CDR3: CSAPPISGKIYEQYF. CDR3 nucleotides: TGCAGTGCCCCTCCAATTAGCGGGAAAATTTACGAGCAGTACTTC. V and J are TRBV20-1 and TRBJ2-7; 8 bases align to TRBD2. Germline trimming cut 6 bases from V and 4 bases from J; bases unmatched to any gene: 14. Germline CDR1 reads DFQATT; CDR2 reads SNEGSKA (reference sequence). CDR3 length: 15 residues.

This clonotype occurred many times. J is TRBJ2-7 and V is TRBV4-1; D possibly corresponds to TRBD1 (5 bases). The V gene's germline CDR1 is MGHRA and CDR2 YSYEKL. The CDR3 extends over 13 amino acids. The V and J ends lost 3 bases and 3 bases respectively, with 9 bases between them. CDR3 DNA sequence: TGCGCCAGCAGCCAGCAGACAGACTACGAGCAGTACTTC. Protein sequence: CASSQQTDYEQYF.